This T cell receptor (beta chain) was retrieved from a study of regulatory T cells in long-lasting Graves disease. Time point meaning: newly diagnosed GD, antithyroid drugs for less than 3 months. Researchers made the TCR library from RNA that was extracted from PBMCs. Investigators report Graves' disease was diagnosed under American Thyroid Association guidelines. Building of the TCR beta libraries involved iRepertoire HTBI primers and Arm-PCR of CDR3 regions. TCRdb re-analysed the multiplex PCR reads in MiXCR, keeping a single row per CDR3 protein. The sample shows 400,000 to 450,000 distinct CDR3 sequences, roughly 17% of them seen only once. The length of the CDR3 is 15 residues. In germline, CDR1 is SQVTM, CDR2 ANQGSEA. Unmatched junction bases numbered 12, after V lost 1 base and J lost 8 bases. Whole-study results and caveats: The study found lower TCR diversity in persistent Graves' patients than in newly diagnosed ones.

This clonotype came up many times. The target antigen is unknown. The sample was also linked to a second study, of T cells in Graves' hyperthyroidism and ophthalmopathy.

The sequence came from a woman aged 25-40 years with Graves disease. The genes are TRBV29-1 and TRBJ2-7; 9 bases agree with TRBD2. Sequences were derived from peripheral blood mononuclear cells (PBMCs), sampled at new diagnosis, from a patient treated with antithyroid drugs. The CDR3: CSVEVAGEENLKQYF. The CDR3 DNA sequence: TGCAGCGTTGAAGTAGCGGGAGAGGAGAATTTGAAGCAGTACTTC.